This T cell receptor (beta chain) was sequenced for a study of T cell responses to AZD1222 COVID-19 vaccine. General study points: Unmutated variant regions are reportedly targeted by nearly half of spike-specific TCRs. It should be noted that donors were predominantly white British and more often female, and clonal diversity was possibly underestimated. Following two doses of AZD1222, Spike-specific TCR breadth and depth rose.

About this clone itself: Its antigen is unknown.

Assay: immunoSEQ multiplex PCR; the TCRdb copy retains only in-frame clones and omits some. The data show roughly 120,000 clones, more than 85% seen once. V was shortened by 2 bases and J by 0 bases, with 8 bases between the two germline ends. This CDR3 has 14 residues. Germline CDR1 SGDLS, CDR2 YYNGEE. The V call is TRBV9, the J call TRBJ1-1; D is uncertain. The sequence derives from an adult in good health. The specimen was peripheral blood, collected on day 0 of AZD1222 vaccination. In nucleotides, the CDR3 is TGTGCCAGCAGCGTTGGGGAGATGAACACTGAAGCTTTCTTT. Protein product: CASSVGEMNTEAFF. The variable domain in full, completed from reference TRBV9 and TRBJ1-1, reads DSGVTQTPKHLITATGQRVTLRCSPRSGDLSVYWYQQSLDQGLQFLIQYYNGEERAKGNILERFSAQQFPDLHSELNLSSLELGDSALYFCASSVGEMNTEAFFGQGTRLTVV.